The clone carrying this TCR beta chain was found a few times. The data stem from a study of blood T cell repertoires in COVID-19. Whole-study context: Sources were T cells, B-cell-depleted T cells, or PBMCs; the material itself was cDNA or gDNA.

In the original workflow: By means of reference gene primer amplification, nucleated cell counts were estimated. This table comes from immunoSEQ multiplex PCR, and its TCRdb copy is limited to in-frame clones, with some not included. V and J calls and clone size are those listed in that table; D and trimming were worked out from the DNA. This table has 140,000 or so clones, about four fifths appearing once. All enrollees were roughly 18 to 89 years old and from some 24 US areas. Cohort allocation depended upon clinical history that participants reported. V lost 4 bases, J lost 5 bases, and 12 bases lay in between. CDR3 length: 14 amino acids. The germline CDR1 and CDR2 sequences are ENHRY and SYGVKD.

The sequenced sample was PBMCs or T cells enriched from blood (not recorded which). This clonotype originated in a woman aged 45-65 years with acute COVID-19. The chain joins TRBV10-3 to TRBJ1-5, with no clear D. This CDR3 is CAISGNYQDQPQHF. The CDR3 DNA follows: TGTGCCATCAGTGGGAACTACCAAGATCAGCCCCAGCATTTT.